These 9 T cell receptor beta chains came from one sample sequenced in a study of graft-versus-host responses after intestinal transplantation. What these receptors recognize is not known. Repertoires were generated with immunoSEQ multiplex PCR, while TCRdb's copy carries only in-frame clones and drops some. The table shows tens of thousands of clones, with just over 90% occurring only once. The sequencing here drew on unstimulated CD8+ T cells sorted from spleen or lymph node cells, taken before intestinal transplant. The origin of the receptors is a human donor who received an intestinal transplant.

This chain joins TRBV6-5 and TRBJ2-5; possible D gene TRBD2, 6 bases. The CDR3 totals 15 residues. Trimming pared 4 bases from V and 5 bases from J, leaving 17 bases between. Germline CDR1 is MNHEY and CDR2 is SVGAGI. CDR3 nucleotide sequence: TGTGCCAGCAGTTCGGGTCATGGAGGGGCGGAGACCCAGTACTTC. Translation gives CASSSGHGGAETQYF.

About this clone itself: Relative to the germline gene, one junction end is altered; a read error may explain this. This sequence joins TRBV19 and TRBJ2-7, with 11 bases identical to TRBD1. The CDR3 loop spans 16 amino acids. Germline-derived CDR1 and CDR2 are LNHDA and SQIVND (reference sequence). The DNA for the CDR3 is TGTGCCGGTAGTACCAAGGGACAGGGGGTCCCCTACGAGCAGTACTTC. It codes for CAGSTKGQGVPYEQYF.

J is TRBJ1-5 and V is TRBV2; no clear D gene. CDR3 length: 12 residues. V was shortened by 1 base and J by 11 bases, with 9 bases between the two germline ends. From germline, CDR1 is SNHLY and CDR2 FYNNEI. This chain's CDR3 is CASSEGTKAQHF. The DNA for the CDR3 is TGTGCCAGCAGTGAAGGGACCAAAGCCCAGCATTTT.

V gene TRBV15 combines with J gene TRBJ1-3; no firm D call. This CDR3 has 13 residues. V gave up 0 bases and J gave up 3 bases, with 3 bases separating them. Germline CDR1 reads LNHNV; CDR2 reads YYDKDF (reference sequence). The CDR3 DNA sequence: TGTGCCACCAGCAGAGATCGTGGAAACACCATATATTTT. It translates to CATSRDRGNTIYF.

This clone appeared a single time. In nucleotides, the CDR3 is TGTGCCAGCAGCGGAGGGGCAGGGGGATCCTACGAGCAGTACTTC. Translated, it gives CASSGGAGGSYEQYF. The chain combines TRBV9 with TRBJ2-7, with 7 nucleotides matching TRBD1. This CDR3 is built from 15 residues. J lost 1 base, V lost 3 bases, and 7 bases had no gene match. The germline CDR1 and CDR2 sequences are SGDLS and YYNGEE. Complete variable domain (other parts from reference TRBV9 and TRBJ2-7): DSGVTQTPKHLITATGQRVTLRCSPRSGDLSVYWYQQSLDQGLQFLIQYYNGEERAKGNILERFSAQQFPDLHSELNLSSLELGDSALYFCASSGGAGGSYEQYFGPGTRLTVT.

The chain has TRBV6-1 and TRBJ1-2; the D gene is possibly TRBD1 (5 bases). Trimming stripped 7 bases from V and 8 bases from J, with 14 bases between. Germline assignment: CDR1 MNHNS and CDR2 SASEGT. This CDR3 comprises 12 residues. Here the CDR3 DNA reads TGTGCCAGCAACTCAGGGTTTGTCGGCTACACCTTC. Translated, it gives CASNSGFVGYTF.

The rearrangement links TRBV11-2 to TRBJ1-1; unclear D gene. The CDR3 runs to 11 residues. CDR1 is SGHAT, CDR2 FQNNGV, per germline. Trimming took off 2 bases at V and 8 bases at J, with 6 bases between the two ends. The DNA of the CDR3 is TGTGCCAGCAGCTTACTAGGAGAAGCTTTCTTT. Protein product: CASSLLGEAFF.

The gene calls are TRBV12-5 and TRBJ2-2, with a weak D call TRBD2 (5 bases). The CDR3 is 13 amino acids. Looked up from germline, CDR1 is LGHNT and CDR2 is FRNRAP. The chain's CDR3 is CVSEGPNTGELFF. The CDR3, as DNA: TGTGTCAGCGAGGGCCCGAACACCGGGGAGCTGTTTTTT.

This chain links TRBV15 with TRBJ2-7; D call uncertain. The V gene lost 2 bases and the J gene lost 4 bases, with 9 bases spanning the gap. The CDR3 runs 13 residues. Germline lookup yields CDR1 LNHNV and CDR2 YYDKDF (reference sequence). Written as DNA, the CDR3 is TGTGCCACCAGCAGACTCCCTAAATACGAGCAGTACTTC. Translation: CATSRLPKYEQYF.